This T cell receptor (beta chain) appears in the sequencing data of a study of blood T cell repertoires in COVID-19. Study at large: PBMCs, B-cell-depleted T cells, or T cells were the source of the cDNA or gDNA that made up the material.

Methods used by the authors: The assay estimated nucleated cells by amplifying reference gene primers. TCRdb's copy holds only in-frame clones and misses some; the assay was immunoSEQ multiplex PCR. That table is the source of V, J and clone size, and D and trimming were worked out from the DNA. Of 23,000 or so clones in the sample, around 75% are singletons; the top ten hold approximately 61%. Germline V CDR1 and CDR2: MNHNS, SASEGT. Trimming took 4 bases from V and 3 from J, leaving 16 bases between them. The CDR3 extends over 15 amino acids. This clone was recorded once. The specimen was peripheral blood. This chain connects TRBV6-1 to TRBJ2-7; D not certain. This TCR derives from an elderly woman with acute or convalescent COVID-19. The CDR3 region is CASSGPQATGYEQYF. CDR3 in DNA: TGTGCCAGCAGTGGCCCCCAGGCTACCGGCTACGAGCAGTACTTC.